This T cell receptor (beta chain) is from a study of OX40 agonist ivuxolimab in advanced cancers. Study information: Dose-escalation patients' cancers were hepatocellular carcinoma, melanoma, renal cell or head and neck cancer.

This clone came up once. The antigen remains undetermined. The sample has other DNA sequences that encode this CDR3 too. The V and J ends lost 2 bases and 5 bases, in that order; junction bases with no gene match: 0. This CDR3 has 13 residues. From germline, CDR1 is LNHDA and CDR2 SQIVND (reference sequence). Study-wide points: Doses of 0.1 to 3.0 mg/kg were accompanied by clonal expansion of CD4+ and CD8+ blood T cells by week 6.

Only in-frame clones appear in the TCRdb table, and some are missing; sequencing was by immunoSEQ multiplex PCR. The sample has approximately 47,000 clones; more than 75% are singletons. The clonotype comes from an adult with an advanced solid tumor such as melanoma, head and neck, liver or kidney cancer. This sample comprised CD4+ or CD8+ T cells sorted from blood, obtained in a trial of the OX40 agonist ivuxolimab. The chain recombines TRBV19 with TRBJ1-5, with 7 bases lining up with TRBD1. In nucleotides, the CDR3 is TGTGCCAGTAGTATAACAGGGGATCAGCCCCAGCATTTT. It yields the protein CASSITGDQPQHF.